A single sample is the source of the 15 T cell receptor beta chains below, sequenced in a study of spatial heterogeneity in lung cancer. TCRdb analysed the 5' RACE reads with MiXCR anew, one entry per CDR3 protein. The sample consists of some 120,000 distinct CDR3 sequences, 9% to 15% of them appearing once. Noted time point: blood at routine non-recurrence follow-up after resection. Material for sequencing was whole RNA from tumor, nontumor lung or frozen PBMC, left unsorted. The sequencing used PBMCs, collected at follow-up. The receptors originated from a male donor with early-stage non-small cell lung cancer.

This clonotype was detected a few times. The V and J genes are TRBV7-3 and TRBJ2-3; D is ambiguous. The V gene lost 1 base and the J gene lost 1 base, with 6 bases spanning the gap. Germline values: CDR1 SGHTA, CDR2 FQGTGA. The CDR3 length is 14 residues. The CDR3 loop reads CASSLRSGTDTQYF. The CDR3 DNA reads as TGTGCCAGCAGCTTAAGGAGCGGCACAGATACGCAGTATTTT.

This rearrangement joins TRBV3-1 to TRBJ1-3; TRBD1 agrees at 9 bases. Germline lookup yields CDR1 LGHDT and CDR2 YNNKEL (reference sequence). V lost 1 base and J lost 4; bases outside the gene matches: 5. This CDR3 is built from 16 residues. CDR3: CASSQGNRGRGNTIYF. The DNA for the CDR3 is TGTGCCAGCAGCCAAGGGAACAGGGGGCGAGGAAACACCATATATTTT.

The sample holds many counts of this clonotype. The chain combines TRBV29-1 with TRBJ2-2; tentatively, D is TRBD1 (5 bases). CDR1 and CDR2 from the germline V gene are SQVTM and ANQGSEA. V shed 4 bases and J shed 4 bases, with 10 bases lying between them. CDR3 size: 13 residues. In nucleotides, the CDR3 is TGCAGCGTTGGCAGGGTGGGCACCGGGGAGCTGTTTTTT. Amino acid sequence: CSVGRVGTGELFF.

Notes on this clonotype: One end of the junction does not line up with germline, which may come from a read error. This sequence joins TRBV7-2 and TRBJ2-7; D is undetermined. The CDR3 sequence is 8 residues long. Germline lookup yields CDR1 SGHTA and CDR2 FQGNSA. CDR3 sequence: CASSARKF. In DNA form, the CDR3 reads TGTGCCAGCAGCGCCAGAAAATTC.

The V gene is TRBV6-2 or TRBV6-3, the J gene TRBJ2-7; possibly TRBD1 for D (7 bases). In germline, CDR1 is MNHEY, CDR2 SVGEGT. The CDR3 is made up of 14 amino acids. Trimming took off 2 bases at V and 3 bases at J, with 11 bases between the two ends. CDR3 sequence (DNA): TGTGCCAGCAGTTACGGCAGGGGGGTCTACGAGCAGTACTTC. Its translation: CASSYGRGVYEQYF.

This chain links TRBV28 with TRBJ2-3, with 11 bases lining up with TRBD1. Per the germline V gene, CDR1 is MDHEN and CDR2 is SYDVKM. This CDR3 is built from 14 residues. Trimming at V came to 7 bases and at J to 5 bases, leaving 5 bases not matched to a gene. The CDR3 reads CASNPDRGRDTQYF. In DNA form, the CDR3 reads TGTGCCAGCAACCCGGACAGGGGGCGAGATACGCAGTATTTT.

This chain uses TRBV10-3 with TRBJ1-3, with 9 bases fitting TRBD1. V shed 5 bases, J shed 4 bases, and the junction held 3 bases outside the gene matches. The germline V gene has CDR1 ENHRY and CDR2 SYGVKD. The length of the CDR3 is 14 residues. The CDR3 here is CAISSGTGGNTIYF. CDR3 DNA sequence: TGTGCCATCAGTTCCGGGACAGGGGGAAACACCATATATTTT.

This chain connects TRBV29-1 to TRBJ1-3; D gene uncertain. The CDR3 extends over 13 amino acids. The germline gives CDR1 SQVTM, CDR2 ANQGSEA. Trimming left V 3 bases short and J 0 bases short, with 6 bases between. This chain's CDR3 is CSVDGSSGNTIYF. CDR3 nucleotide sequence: TGCAGCGTTGACGGGAGCTCTGGAAACACCATATATTTT.

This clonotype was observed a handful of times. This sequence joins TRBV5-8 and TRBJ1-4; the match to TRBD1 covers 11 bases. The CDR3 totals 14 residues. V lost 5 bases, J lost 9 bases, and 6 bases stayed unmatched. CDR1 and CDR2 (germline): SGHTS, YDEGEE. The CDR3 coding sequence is TGTGCCAGCAGGCGGACAGGGGGCGTTCAAAAACTGTTTTTT. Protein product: CASRRTGGVQKLFF. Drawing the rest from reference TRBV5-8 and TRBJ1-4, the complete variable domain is EAGVTQSPTHLIKTRGQQATLRCSPISGHTSVYWYQQALGLGLQFLLWYDEGEERNRGNFPPRFSGRQFPNYSSELNVNALELEDSALYLCASRRTGGVQKLFFGSGTQLSVL.

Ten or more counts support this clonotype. The CDR3 nucleotides read TGTGCCAGCAGTTACTCATCGACAGACGCCATCTATGGCTACACCTTC. Translated: CASSYSSTDAIYGYTF. This chain uses TRBV6-5 with TRBJ1-2, with D maybe TRBD1 (5 bases). CDR3 length: 16 residues. CDR1 MNHEY and CDR2 SVGAGI come from the germline V gene. V was shortened by 0 bases and J by 4 bases, with 15 bases between the two germline ends.

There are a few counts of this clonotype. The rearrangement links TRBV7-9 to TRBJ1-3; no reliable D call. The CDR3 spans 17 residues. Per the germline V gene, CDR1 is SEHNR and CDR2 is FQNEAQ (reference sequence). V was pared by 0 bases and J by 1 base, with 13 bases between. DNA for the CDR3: TGTGCCAGCAGCTTAGCGACGTTTTCCCAATCTGGAAACACCATATATTTT. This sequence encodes CASSLATFSQSGNTIYF.

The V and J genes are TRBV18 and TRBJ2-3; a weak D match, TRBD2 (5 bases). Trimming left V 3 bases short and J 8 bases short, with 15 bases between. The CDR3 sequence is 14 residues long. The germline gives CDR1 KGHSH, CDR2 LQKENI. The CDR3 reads CASSPAERTATQYF. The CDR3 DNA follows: TGTGCCAGCTCACCCGCCGAGCGGACGGCTACGCAGTATTTT. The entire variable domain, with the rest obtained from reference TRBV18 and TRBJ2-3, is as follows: NAGVMQNPRHLVRRRGQEARLRCSPMKGHSHVYWYRQLPEEGLKFMVYLQKENIIDESGMPKERFSAEFPKEGPSILRIQQVVRGDSAAYFCASSPAERTATQYFGPGTRLTVL.

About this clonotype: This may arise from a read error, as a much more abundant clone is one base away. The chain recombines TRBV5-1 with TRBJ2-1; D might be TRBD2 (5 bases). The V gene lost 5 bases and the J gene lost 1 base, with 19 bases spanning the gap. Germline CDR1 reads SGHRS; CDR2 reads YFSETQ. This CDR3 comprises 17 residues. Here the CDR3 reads CASRTRTPPTSYNEQFF. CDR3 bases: TGCGCCAGCAGAACCAGGACTCCACCAACTTCCTACAATGAGCAGTTCTTC.

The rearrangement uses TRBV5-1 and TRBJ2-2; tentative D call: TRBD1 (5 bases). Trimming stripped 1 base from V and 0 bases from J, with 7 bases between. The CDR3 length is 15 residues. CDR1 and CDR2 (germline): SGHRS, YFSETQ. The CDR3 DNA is TGCGCCAGCAGCTTGATGACAGCGAACACCGGGGAGCTGTTTTTT. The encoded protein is CASSLMTANTGELFF. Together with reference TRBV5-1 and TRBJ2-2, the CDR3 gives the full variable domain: KAGVTQTPRYLIKTRGQQVTLSCSPISGHRSVSWYQQTPGQGLQFLFEYFSETQRNKGNFPGRFSGRQFSNSRSEMNVSTLELGDSALYLCASSLMTANTGELFFGEGSRLTVL.

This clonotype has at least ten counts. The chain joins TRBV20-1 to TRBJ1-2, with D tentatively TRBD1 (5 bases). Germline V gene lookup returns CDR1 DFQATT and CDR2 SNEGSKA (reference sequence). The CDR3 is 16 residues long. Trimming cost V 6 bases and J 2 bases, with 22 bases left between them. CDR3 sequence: CSAFTRSGPLNYGYTF. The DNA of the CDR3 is TGCAGTGCATTTACCCGGTCGGGGCCTTTAAACTATGGCTACACCTTC.